This T cell receptor beta chain was obtained from a study of T cell responses to AZD1222 COVID-19 vaccine. There are 19 residues in the CDR3. CDR1 is SGHDN and CDR2 is FVKESK in the germline V gene. The germline V and J ends were trimmed by 4 bases and 4 bases, with 25 bases remaining between them. Generated by immunoSEQ multiplex PCR, the TCRdb table keeps only in-frame clones and is missing some. The sample includes 100,000 to 150,000 clones, 70% to 90% of them seen just once. The sample was peripheral blood, taken 28 days after the second AZD1222 dose. This clonotype originated in an adult who received the AZD1222 COVID-19 vaccine. The rearrangement joins TRBV14 to TRBJ2-2; tentatively, D is TRBD1 or TRBD2 (7 bases each). CDR3 residues: CASSPTKYQGGLFTGELFF. The DNA for the CDR3 is TGTGCCAGCAGCCCAACGAAATATCAGGGGGGGTTATTCACCGGGGAGCTGTTTTTT.